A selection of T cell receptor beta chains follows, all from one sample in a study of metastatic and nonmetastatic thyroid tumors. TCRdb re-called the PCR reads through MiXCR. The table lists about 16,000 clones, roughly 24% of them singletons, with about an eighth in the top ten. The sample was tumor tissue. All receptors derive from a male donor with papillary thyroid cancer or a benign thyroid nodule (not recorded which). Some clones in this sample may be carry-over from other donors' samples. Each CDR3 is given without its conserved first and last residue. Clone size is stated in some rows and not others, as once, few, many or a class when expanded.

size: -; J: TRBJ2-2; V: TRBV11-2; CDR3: ASSLGAGEANTGELF
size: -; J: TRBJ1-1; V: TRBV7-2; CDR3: ASSLRGGMNTEAF
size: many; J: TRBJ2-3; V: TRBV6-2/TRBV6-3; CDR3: ASTAGTNTDTQY
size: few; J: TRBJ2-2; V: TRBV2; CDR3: ASKGGLPQTGELF
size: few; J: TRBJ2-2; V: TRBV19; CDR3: ASSISSYTGELF
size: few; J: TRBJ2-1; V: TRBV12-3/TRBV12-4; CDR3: ASRTGGSYNEQF
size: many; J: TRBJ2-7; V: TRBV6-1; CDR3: ASSEWGARLEQY
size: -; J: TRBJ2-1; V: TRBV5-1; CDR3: ASSLGNRERAYNEQF
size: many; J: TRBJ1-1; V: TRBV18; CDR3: ASSPGRGGAEAF
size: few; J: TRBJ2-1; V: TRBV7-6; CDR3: ASSSLSGLNEQF
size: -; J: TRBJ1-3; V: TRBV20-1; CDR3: SARDWSGRDQGRTCGNTIY
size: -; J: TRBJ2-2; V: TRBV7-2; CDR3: ASSLEGNTGELF
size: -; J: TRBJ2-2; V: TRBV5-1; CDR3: ASSLAYSGGITGELF
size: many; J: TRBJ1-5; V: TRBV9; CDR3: ASSVWASNQPQH
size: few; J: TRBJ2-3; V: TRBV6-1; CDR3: ASSQTLGQGLGDTQY
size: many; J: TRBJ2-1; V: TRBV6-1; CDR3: ASSEEAGSYNEQF
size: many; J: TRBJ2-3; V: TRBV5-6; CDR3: ASAGVTGIDTQY
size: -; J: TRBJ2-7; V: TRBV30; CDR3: ACKGFRSYEQY
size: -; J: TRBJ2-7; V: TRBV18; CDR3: ASSGGGFSYEQY
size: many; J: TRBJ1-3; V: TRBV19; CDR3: ASNPDDSSGNTIY
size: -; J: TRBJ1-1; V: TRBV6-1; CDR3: ASSEANTEAF
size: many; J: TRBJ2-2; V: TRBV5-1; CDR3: AGTFLWGTYTGELF
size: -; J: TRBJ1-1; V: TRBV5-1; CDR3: ASSLGRGSNTEAF
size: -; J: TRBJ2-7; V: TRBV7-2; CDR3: ASSFSVGAYEQY
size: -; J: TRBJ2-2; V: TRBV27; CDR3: TSSTGLASTGELF
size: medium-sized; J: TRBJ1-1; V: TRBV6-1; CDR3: ASSERAANTEAF
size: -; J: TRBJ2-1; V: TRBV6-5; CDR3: ASSYTSGYNEQF
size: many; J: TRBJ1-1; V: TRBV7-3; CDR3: ASSLTGGAPEAF
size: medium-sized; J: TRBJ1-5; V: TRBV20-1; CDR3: SASAGRDQPQH
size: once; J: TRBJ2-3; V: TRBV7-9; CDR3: ASSRGTRYTQY
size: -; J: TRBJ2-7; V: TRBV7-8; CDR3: ASRRLAGDYEQY
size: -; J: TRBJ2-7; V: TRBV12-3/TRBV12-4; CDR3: ASTDKGTSGEQY
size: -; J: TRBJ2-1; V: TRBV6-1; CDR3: ASREGEAYNEQF
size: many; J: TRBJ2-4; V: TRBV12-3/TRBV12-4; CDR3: ASRGDRDIQY
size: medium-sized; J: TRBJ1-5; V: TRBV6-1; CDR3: ASSPHGQGNNQPQH
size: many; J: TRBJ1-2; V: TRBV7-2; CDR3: ASSFQLGYT
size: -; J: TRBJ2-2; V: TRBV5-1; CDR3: ASSLGVAGGYTGELF
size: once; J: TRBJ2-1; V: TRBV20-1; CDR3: SASPQGKTRDLF
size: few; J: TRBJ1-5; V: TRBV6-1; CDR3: ASARGGSQPQH
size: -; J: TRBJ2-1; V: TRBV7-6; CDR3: ASSLYSGGSLGNEQF
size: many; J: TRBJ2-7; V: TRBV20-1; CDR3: SARGQGGDYEQY
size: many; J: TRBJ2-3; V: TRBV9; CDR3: ASSALGTSGSTDTQY
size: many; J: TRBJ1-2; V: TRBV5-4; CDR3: ASSPGQGNYGYT
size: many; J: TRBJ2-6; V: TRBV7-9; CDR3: ARGGGAGANVLT
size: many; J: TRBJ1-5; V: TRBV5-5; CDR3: ASSLEGGNQPQH
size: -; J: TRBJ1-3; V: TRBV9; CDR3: ASSPATGNGNTIY
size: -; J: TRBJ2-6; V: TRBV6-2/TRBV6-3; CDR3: ASSPGRGGANVLT
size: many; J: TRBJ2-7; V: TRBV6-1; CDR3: ASVPRGRHYEQY
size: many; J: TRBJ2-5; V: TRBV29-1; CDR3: SVELGRSDGETQY
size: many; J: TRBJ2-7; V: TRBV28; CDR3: ASSSGRADYEQY
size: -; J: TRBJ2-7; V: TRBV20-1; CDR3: SARGSGVLSYEQY
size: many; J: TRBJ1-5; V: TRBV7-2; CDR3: ASSLGWGEQGENQPQH
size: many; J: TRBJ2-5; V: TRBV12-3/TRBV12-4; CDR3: ASSFLGASSRAQY
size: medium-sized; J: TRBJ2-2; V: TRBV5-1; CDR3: ASSQTGLAYTGELF
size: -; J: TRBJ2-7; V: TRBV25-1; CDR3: ASSDPGTGIYEQY
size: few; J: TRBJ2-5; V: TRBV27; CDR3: ASSLRAPGGETKY
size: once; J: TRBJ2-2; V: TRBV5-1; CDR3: ASSAFSGELF
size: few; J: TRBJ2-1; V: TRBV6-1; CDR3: ASSEERGYNEQF
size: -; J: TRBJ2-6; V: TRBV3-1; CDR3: ASSQGRGPGANVLT